The subject of this entry is one T cell receptor beta chain. Its target is not known. These data are taken from a study of T cell repertoires in cytomegalovirus infection. In the study overall: Public TCR beta signatures provided an indication of both CMV infection and a matching HLA type.

TCRdb called the reads again in MiXCR, with one record for every CDR3 protein. The sample has around 330,000 distinct CDR3 sequences; 15% to 20% are singletons. The CDR3 is 16 residues long. The J segment lost 3 bases and the V segment lost 4 bases, leaving 6 bases of the junction unmatched. CDR1 and CDR2 (germline): MDHEN, SYDVKM. Points from the study as a whole: Clonotype analysis showed dominance of the ex vivo response by HLA-C-restricted CMV-specific TCR beta clonotypes. Cumulated frequencies of public TCR beta families served to identify carriers of CMV plus the relevant HLA.

This chain uses TRBV28 with TRBJ1-5; 10 bases are shared with TRBD1. The sequencing sample was made of PBMCs. The receptor's source is a human donor in good health (CMV status not recorded). Some clones in this sample may be carry-over from other donors' samples. The CDR3 spells CASSSGQGTDNQPQHF. CDR3 DNA: TGTGCCAGCAGTTCGGGACAGGGGACCGACAATCAGCCCCAGCATTTT.